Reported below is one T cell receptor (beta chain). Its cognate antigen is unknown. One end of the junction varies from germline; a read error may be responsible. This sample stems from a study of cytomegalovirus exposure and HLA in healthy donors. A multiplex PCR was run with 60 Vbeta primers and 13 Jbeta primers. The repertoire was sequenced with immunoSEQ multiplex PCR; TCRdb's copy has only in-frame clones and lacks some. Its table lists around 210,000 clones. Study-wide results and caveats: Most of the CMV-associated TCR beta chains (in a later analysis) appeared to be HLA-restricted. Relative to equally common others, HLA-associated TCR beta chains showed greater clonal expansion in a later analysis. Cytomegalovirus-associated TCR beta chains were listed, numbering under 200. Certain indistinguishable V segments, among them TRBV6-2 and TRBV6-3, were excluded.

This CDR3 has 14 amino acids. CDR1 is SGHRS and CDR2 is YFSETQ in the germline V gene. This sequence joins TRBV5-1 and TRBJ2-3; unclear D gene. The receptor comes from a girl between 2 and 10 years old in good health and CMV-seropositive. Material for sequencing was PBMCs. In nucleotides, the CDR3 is TGCGCCAGCAGCTTGGACAAATTCACAGATGCGCAGTATTTT. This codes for CASSLDKFTDAQYF.